The following is a T cell receptor (beta chain) sequence with its context. Its specificity is not known. Combining a sample-barcoded 5' primer with a J-beta primer mix, a second PCR ran for roughly 7 to 11 cycles. A minimum of 2.5 million CDR3-containing paired-end reads was obtained for each sample. Each CDR3 protein is one row after TCRdb ran MiXCR on the 5' RACE reads. The sample contains around 1,500,000 distinct CDR3 sequences, approximately 30% of which appear only once. This CDR3 is 15 amino acids long. V shed 2 bases and J shed 0 bases, with 9 bases lying between them. Germline values: CDR1 SGDLS, CDR2 YYNGEE. These data belong to a study of blood T cells in healthy people across ages. Points from the study as a whole: Whereas aged donors had fewer naive CD4+ cells, long-lived donors had more of them and higher diversity.

The clonotype originates from a woman aged 25 to 45 in good health. Input material: blood. V usage is TRBV9 and J usage is TRBJ1-5, with no clear D. CDR3 residues: CASSVTSDSNQPQHF. In DNA, the CDR3 is TGTGCCAGCAGCGTGACCAGTGATAGCAATCAGCCCCAGCATTTT.